A single sample gave rise to the 21 T cell receptor beta chains below, sequenced in a study of human T cells and chemical hapten exposure. TCRdb used MiXCR to reprocess the RACE reads, holding one entry per CDR3 protein. The table has about 250,000 distinct CDR3 sequences, 7.5% to 9% seen once; the top ten hold roughly 1.2%. Noted time point: pre-sensitization, week 0. Treatment defined: therapeutic diphenylcyclopropenone sensitization with weekly scalp DPC. The starting material was whole blood, obtained in connection with sensitization to the hapten diphenylcyclopropenone (DPC). All receptors derive from a man younger than 30 with alopecia areata. Some clones in this sample may be carry-over from other donors' samples.

The chain recombines TRBV24-1 with TRBJ2-1; D remains ambiguous. V lost 5 bases to trimming and J lost 3 bases, with 7 bases between them. This CDR3 has 13 amino acids. CDR1 and CDR2 from the germline V gene are KGHDR and SFDVKD. The CDR3 reads CATSASNYNEQFF. In DNA form, the CDR3 reads TGTGCCACCAGTGCATCGAACTACAATGAGCAGTTCTTC.

This clonotype was seen at least ten times. The chain carries TRBV12-3 or TRBV12-4 and TRBJ1-2; D unclear. The CDR3 spans 14 residues. V was pared by 1 base and J by 2 bases, with 8 bases between. CDR3 region: CASSLEGANYGYTF. The CDR3 nucleotides read TGTGCCAGCAGTTTAGAGGGCGCAAACTATGGCTACACCTTC.

The chain combines TRBV29-1 with TRBJ1-5, with D unresolved. The CDR3 sequence is 12 residues long. Trimming cost V 4 bases and J 3 bases, with 7 bases left between them. The germline CDR1 and CDR2 sequences are SQVTM and ANQGSEA. This CDR3 is CSVAGPNQPQHF. The CDR3 DNA sequence: TGCAGCGTTGCAGGACCCAATCAGCCCCAGCATTTT.

The V gene is TRBV5-4, the J gene TRBJ1-3; D might be TRBD1 (6 bases). Trimming pared 5 bases from V and 4 bases from J, leaving 10 bases between. The CDR3 length is 13 residues. Germline CDR1 SGHNT, CDR2 YYREEE (reference sequence). As DNA, the CDR3 is TGTGCCAGCAGTCCGGACAGCGGAAACACCATATATTTT. Translation gives CASSPDSGNTIYF.

The chain couples TRBV4-3 to TRBJ1-6, with no clear D. This CDR3 is 16 amino acids long. CDR1 and CDR2 from the germline V gene are LGHNA and YSLEER. Between the trimmed V and J ends, which lost 0 bases and 0 bases, there was a span of 6 bases. The CDR3 here is CASSQESSSYNSPLHF. The CDR3 nucleotides are TGCGCCAGCAGCCAAGAGTCGAGCTCCTATAATTCACCCCTCCACTTT.

There are a few counts of this clonotype. V gene TRBV12-3 or TRBV12-4 combines with J gene TRBJ1-1; 11 nucleotides align to TRBD1. The V segment lost 5 bases and the J segment 5 bases; nucleotides outside the gene matches: 4. The CDR3 totals 14 residues. As DNA, the CDR3 is TGTGCCAGCAGTCCGGACAGGGGGCGTACTGAAGCTTTCTTT. Translated, it gives CASSPDRGRTEAFF.

This clonotype occurred a few times. The chain joins TRBV28 to TRBJ2-7; D is undetermined. The CDR3 loop spans 16 amino acids. Germline V gene data show CDR1 as MDHEN and CDR2 as SYDVKM. V was pared by 4 bases and J by 2 bases, with 18 bases between. CDR3 protein: CASSSPTPTDAYEQYF. The CDR3 DNA reads as TGTGCCAGCAGTTCGCCAACTCCGACGGATGCCTACGAGCAGTACTTC.

In this sample, this clonotype turned up a few times. The V and J genes are TRBV6-2 or TRBV6-3 and TRBJ1-5, with a possible D match to TRBD1 (6 bases). This CDR3 is 11 amino acids long. The V gene's germline CDR1 is MNHEY and CDR2 SVGEGT. Trimming cost V 6 bases and J 11 bases, with 11 bases left between them. The DNA for the CDR3 is TGTGCCAGCAGCCAACCAGGGGCCCAGCATTTT. Its translation is CASSQPGAQHF.

This clonotype was seen more than once but under ten times. This rearrangement joins TRBV4-3 to TRBJ1-5; weak D call: TRBD1 (5 bases). Trimming cost V 3 bases and J 4 bases, with 16 bases left between them. CDR3 size: 16 residues. Germline-derived CDR1 and CDR2 are LGHNA and YSLEER. CDR3 region: CASSQNLGHLNQPQHF. The CDR3 DNA reads as TGCGCCAGCAGCCAGAACCTAGGACATCTTAATCAGCCCCAGCATTTT.

The chain employs TRBV27 and TRBJ2-7; D is perhaps TRBD1 (6 bases). Germline values: CDR1 MNHEY, CDR2 SMNVEV (reference sequence). This CDR3 region has 15 residues. V lost 0 bases, J lost 2 bases, and 11 bases lay in between. CDR3 in DNA: TGTGCCAGCAGTTTATCGGGGGCCCTTCCCTACGAGCAGTACTTC. This translates into CASSLSGALPYEQYF.

The J gene is TRBJ2-3, the V gene TRBV27; D gene uncertain. The CDR3 runs 18 residues. V lost 8 bases and J lost 6, with 30 bases in between. Per germline, CDR1 MNHEY and CDR2 SMNVEV (reference sequence). For the CDR3, the DNA is TGTGCCAGCCCCTCTTTGATCGCCCGGAACCCGAAGTGGGATACGCAGTATTTT. This encodes CASPSLIARNPKWDTQYF.

This clonotype was observed a few times. The chain has TRBV20-1 and TRBJ1-2, with no clear D. V lost 2 bases and J 2 bases, leaving 9 bases between the germline ends. The CDR3 length is 13 residues. Germline V gives CDR1 DFQATT, CDR2 SNEGSKA (reference sequence). The CDR3 bases are TGCAGTGCTAGATCCGATAAAAACTATGGCTACACCTTC. It yields the protein CSARSDKNYGYTF.

This chain uses TRBV7-9 with TRBJ2-1; D perhaps matches TRBD2 (5 bases). Trimming left V 3 bases short and J 4 bases short, with 22 bases between. Germline lookup yields CDR1 SEHNR and CDR2 FQNEAQ (reference sequence). The CDR3 runs 18 residues. DNA for the CDR3: TGTGCCAGCAGCTTGGGAGACACCGGGGTTGGGGTGTACAATGAGCAGTTCTTC. This gives the protein CASSLGDTGVGVYNEQFF. The variable domain in full, completed from reference TRBV7-9 and TRBJ2-1, reads DTGVSQNPRHKITKRGQNVTFRCDPISEHNRLYWYRQTLGQGPEFLTYFQNEAQLEKSRLLSDRFSAERPKGSFSTLEIQRTEQGDSAMYLCASSLGDTGVGVYNEQFFGPGTRLTVL.

This chain joins TRBV20-1 and TRBJ2-7; 7 positions match TRBD2. This CDR3 has 16 amino acids. Trimming took 3 bases from V and 4 from J; bases not matched to a gene: 15. From germline, CDR1 is DFQATT and CDR2 SNEGSKA (reference sequence). The CDR3: CSARGTERGSLYEQYF. The CDR3 coding sequence is TGCAGTGCTAGGGGGACGGAGCGGGGCAGCTTGTACGAGCAGTACTTC.

This clonotype showed up just a few times. The chain uses TRBV27 and TRBJ2-7, with no clear D. This CDR3 spans 9 amino acids. The V and J ends lost 10 bases and 6 bases respectively, with 7 bases between them. Germline CDR1 MNHEY, CDR2 SMNVEV (reference sequence). Written as DNA, the CDR3 is TGTGCCACCTCGCCCGAGCAGTACGTC. Translating gives CATSPEQYV.

The V call is TRBV12-3 or TRBV12-4, the J call TRBJ2-3; 7 nucleotides align to TRBD1. The J segment lost 5 bases and the V segment lost 4 bases, leaving 9 bases of the junction unmatched. CDR3 length: 15 residues. The CDR3 sequence is CASSSQQGPGDTQYF. The CDR3 DNA is TGTGCCAGCAGTTCCCAACAGGGGCCGGGAGATACGCAGTATTTT.

The rearrangement uses TRBV4-3 and TRBJ1-4; D is perhaps TRBD1 (5 bases). V was pared by 0 bases and J by 0 bases, with 20 bases between. Germline V lookup: CDR1 LGHNA, CDR2 YSLEER. The CDR3 has 20 residues. The CDR3 DNA is TGCGCCAGCAGCCAAGATCTGCCAACAGGTCCCCTTGCAACTAATGAAAAACTGTTTTTT. Encoded protein: CASSQDLPTGPLATNEKLFF.

The chain carries TRBV4-1 and TRBJ2-4; 7 nucleotides align to TRBD1. The CDR3 is 16 residues long. Germline V gives CDR1 MGHRA, CDR2 YSYEKL. J gave up 5 bases and V 4 bases, and 11 bases lay outside the gene matches. In DNA, the CDR3 is TGCGCCAGCAGCCGGGGGAGTCAGGGGGTAGAAAACATTCAGTACTTC. It is translated as CASSRGSQGVENIQYF.

The chain has TRBV11-2 and TRBJ1-5; D call uncertain. There are 17 residues in the CDR3. Trimming pared 3 bases from V and 1 base from J, leaving 16 bases between. Germline V lookup: CDR1 SGHAT, CDR2 FQNNGV. CDR3 coding DNA: TGTGCCAGCAGCTTCAATCTCGACGGAGGGAGCAATCAGCCCCAGCATTTT. As protein: CASSFNLDGGSNQPQHF.

This clonotype has a handful of counts. V and J are TRBV28 and TRBJ2-1, with a possible D match to TRBD1 (5 bases). This CDR3 contains 14 residues. Germline V gene lookup returns CDR1 MDHEN and CDR2 SYDVKM. The V end lost 3 bases, the J end lost 4 bases, and 10 bases lay between the germline ends. CDR3 in amino acids: CASSFRRGYNEQFF. CDR3 nucleotides: TGTGCCAGCAGTTTCCGTAGGGGATACAATGAGCAGTTCTTC. The complete variable domain, with remaining parts taken from reference TRBV28 and TRBJ2-1, reads DVKVTQSSRYLVKRTGEKVFLECVQDMDHENMFWYRQDPGLGLRLIYFSYDVKMKEKGDIPEGYSVSREKKERFSLILESASTNQTSMYLCASSFRRGYNEQFFGPGTRLTVL.

This rearrangement joins TRBV7-2 to TRBJ2-5; D perhaps matches TRBD1 (6 bases). The CDR3 covers 14 residues. Per the germline V gene, CDR1 is SGHTA and CDR2 is FQGNSA. The V gene lost 5 bases and the J gene lost 1 base, with 11 bases spanning the gap. The CDR3 is CASSLRQVQETQYF. In DNA, the CDR3 is TGTGCCAGCAGCCTACGACAGGTCCAAGAGACCCAGTACTTC. Drawing the rest from reference TRBV7-2 and TRBJ2-5, the complete variable domain is GAGVSQSPSNKVTEKGKDVELRCDPISGHTALYWYRQSLGQGLEFLIYFQGNSAPDKSGLPSDRFSAERTGGSVSTLTIQRTQQEDSAVYLCASSLRQVQETQYFGPGTRLLVL.